A selection of T cell receptor beta chains follows, all from one sample in a study of technical replicates of blood from a few donors. Measured with immunoSEQ multiplex PCR; TCRdb has only the in-frame clones, and not every one. The sample records about 93,000 clones, 95% being singletons. The sample taken for sequencing was T cells isolated from PBMCs. Source of these receptors: a human donor in good health. CDR3s include the opening cysteine and the closing phenylalanine or tryptophan. The D gene is left open where the match is weak.

d_gene	v_gene	j_gene	CDR3aa
TRBD2	TRBV28	TRBJ2-7	CASSKIGLADYEQYF
TRBD1	TRBV10-3	TRBJ1-2	CAISDAGTANYGYTF
TRBD1	TRBV4-1	TRBJ1-2	CASSQRDRSPSSYGYTF
-	TRBV7-3	TRBJ2-3	CASSLTSGVGDTQYF
-	TRBV2	TRBJ2-1	CASRPHAPGVNEQFF
-	TRBV5-1	TRBJ2-7	CASSLVGGDEQYF
-	TRBV10-1	TRBJ1-1	CASSDSWEGGNTEAFF
TRBD1	TRBV5-1	TRBJ1-1	CASVPTGTGDTEAFF
-	TRBV9	TRBJ2-7	CASSPGGGEQYF
-	TRBV6-5	TRBJ1-4	CASSYSGQRGEKLFF
TRBD1	TRBV6-5	TRBJ1-2	CASRDRGNYGYTF
TRBD1	TRBV5-4	TRBJ2-7	CASSYRDSKYEQYF
TRBD1	TRBV6-6	TRBJ1-3	CASSYADRGSGNTIYF
-	TRBV11-2	TRBJ2-7	CASSPVRGRTYEQYF
-	TRBV9	TRBJ2-3	CASSTRLLSDTQYF
-	TRBV2	TRBJ2-1	CASSDSTSYNEQFF
-	TRBV29-1	TRBJ1-1	CSVERQLNTEAFF
TRBD2	TRBV4-2	TRBJ2-7	CASSHGLAGSGEQYF
TRBD2	TRBV19	TRBJ2-7	CASSGLATYEQYF
-	TRBV15	TRBJ2-3	CATSRDSVGTDTQYF
TRBD1	TRBV10-1	TRBJ1-4	CASRPGTGSSELFF
-	TRBV11-2	TRBJ2-5	CASSRTSLIDRETQYF
-	TRBV18	TRBJ1-5	CASSPRQGNQPQHF
TRBD1	TRBV7-8	TRBJ1-5	CASSAGQGVSSQPQHF
TRBD1	TRBV29-1	TRBJ1-1	CSAEGALAEAFF
-	TRBV9	TRBJ1-1	CASSPFGDSEAFF
-	TRBV27	TRBJ2-7	CASSLGRGAYEQYF
TRBD2	TRBV28	TRBJ2-1	CASSARTSGYNEQFF
-	TRBV27	TRBJ2-7	CASSLGGRLYYEQYF
TRBD2	TRBV6-5	TRBJ2-3	CASSGLAGGLVTQYF
-	TRBV7-9	TRBJ1-1	CAEQPGTHGLNTEAFF
-	TRBV6-4	TRBJ1-1	CASSRNLNTEAFF
TRBD2	TRBV10-3	TRBJ2-1	CAISVASGSGEQFF
-	TRBV10-1	TRBJ2-3	CASSPSGQGTNTQYF
-	TRBV7-6	TRBJ2-1	CASSTNTASSYNEQFF
TRBD1	TRBV4-1	TRBJ2-7	CASSQELQGAQYEQYF
-	TRBV6-5	TRBJ1-1	CASRDNVNTEAFF
TRBD1	TRBV19	TRBJ1-1	CASTDRQGAKAEAFF
TRBD1	TRBV5-1	TRBJ1-1	CASSLGQVGSEAFF